These 3 T cell receptor beta chains came from one sample sequenced in a study of post-analysis software for immune sequencing data. No antigens are known for them. Prepared TCR beta cDNA libraries contained unique molecular identifiers. TCRdb called the PCR reads again in MiXCR, with one record for every CDR3 protein. The sample carries more than 450,000 distinct CDR3 sequences, about 40% recorded once. Study-level findings and limits: Relative to controls, patients had several TRBV segments at higher frequency, with TRBV5-6, TRBV5-1 and TRBV20-1 among these.

Material: blood. The receptors shown here come from a girl between 10 and 17 years old with multiple sclerosis.

Details on this clonotype: One junction end disagrees with the germline gene, perhaps due to a read error. V usage is TRBV20-1 and J usage is TRBJ1-4; D unclear. The CDR3 sequence is 15 residues long. The germline V gene has CDR1 DFQATT and CDR2 SNEGSKA (reference sequence). The chain's CDR3 is CSARDSGATNEKPFF. In nucleotides, the CDR3 is TGCAGTGCTAGAGATTCAGGCGCAACTAATGAAAAACCGTTTTTT.

V is TRBV29-1 and J is TRBJ2-3, with D hard to call. This CDR3 is built from 15 residues. V shed 5 bases and J shed 4 bases, with 19 bases lying between them. Germline lookup yields CDR1 SQVTM and CDR2 ANQGSEA. The CDR3 nucleotides are TGCAGCGTTCCCAAAGGCTTCGGGCAGGCAGATACGCAGTATTTT. It yields the protein CSVPKGFGQADTQYF.

This clonotype turned up a few times. J is TRBJ1-1 and V is TRBV12-3 or TRBV12-4, with D tentatively TRBD1 (6 bases). V was cut by 6 bases and J by 0 bases, with 11 bases left in between. This CDR3 is 14 amino acids long. Written as DNA, the CDR3 is TGTGCCAGCAGCTCACAGGGAATGAACACTGAAGCTTTCTTT. It encodes CASSSQGMNTEAFF.